This T cell receptor (beta chain) was recorded in a study of blood T cell repertoires in COVID-19. Turning to the study itself: The origin of the acute and convalescent COVID-19 samples was the United States, Italy and Spain.

The V and J ends lost 5 bases and 7 bases, in that order; junction bases with no gene match: 14. Germline assignment: CDR1 SEHNR and CDR2 FQNEAQ (reference sequence). CDR3 length equals 16 residues. Sequenced by immunoSEQ multiplex PCR; TCRdb stores in-frame clones only, minus some. The sample comprises 45,000 to 65,000 clones, about 88% of which are singletons, and over 4% rests with the top ten. This TCR was recovered from a man in his 60s with active COVID-19. The gene calls are TRBV7-9 and TRBJ2-1; 7 bases match TRBD2. Sequencing was performed on peripheral blood. The CDR3 reads CASSPGGFSGKNEQFF. In DNA form, the CDR3 reads TGTGCCAGCAGCCCTGGCGGATTCAGCGGGAAAAATGAGCAGTTCTTC.